This T cell receptor (beta chain) is drawn from a study of T cells in Graves' hyperthyroidism and ophthalmopathy (dated by TCRdb to the late 2010s). With regard to the full study: Peripheral blood samples were taken at the time of initial diagnosis, prior to any treatment. In roughly six Graves' hyperthyroidism patients, the study also compared T-cell repertoires from thyroid tissue with T-cell repertoires from blood. TCR V-J signatures able to tell the groups apart were searched for in a discovery cohort of 90 to 100 patients, of whom more than 40 had Graves' ophthalmopathy and 55 to 65 had stable Graves' hyperthyroidism. The paper describes TCR Vbeta CDR3 sequencing of fewer than 150 peripheral blood samples, made up of some 40 ophthalmopathy patients, approximately 73 hyperthyroidism patients and 17 progressor patients. Following sampling, methimazole starting at 30 mg daily was given to hyperthyroidism patients, and high-dose intravenous methylprednisolone was given to ophthalmopathy patients. An independent validation cohort of about 20 hyperthyroidism patients and approximately 16 patients who later progressed to ophthalmopathy tested prospective prediction of ophthalmopathy. The 95 to 100 discovery patients were divided at random into training and test sets in a 7:3 ratio.

Measured from the cysteine to the phenylalanine, the CDR3 is 14 residues long. Of the read, only the CDR3 DNA is kept; its 42 bases are in frame from base 1. Based on the germline V gene (reference sequence), the CDR1 and CDR2 sequences are SGHAT and FQDESV. Cut back by 5 bases and 6 bases, the V and J ends lie 13 bases apart. At least ten counts were recorded for this clonotype. Its antigen is currently not known. No base-level quality is on record; no much larger clone is a single base apart. The hyperthyroidism patients were between 18 and 65 years old and newly diagnosed, with a disease duration of less than 2 months. Exclusion was applied to patients with uncontrolled infections, other autoimmune diseases, pregnancy or lactation. Diagnoses were based on clinical symptoms, serum thyroxine and TRAb, thyroid ultrasound and orbital computed tomography. For progressor patients, blood was drawn at the first diagnosis of hyperthyroidism, before any ophthalmopathy symptoms had appeared. Ficoll-Paque density gradient centrifugation was used to isolate PBMCs from 8.5 to 10 ml of fresh peripheral blood. Patients classed as progressors first received a Graves' hyperthyroidism diagnosis and then went on to develop ophthalmopathy during follow-up. Trizol reagent was used to extract total RNA, and RNA quality was then checked on an Agilent 2100 Bioanalyzer.

General conclusions and limits of the study: Most expanded thyroid clonotypes (frequency above 0.001) were also detected in blood, suggesting blood repertoires may reflect thyroid immune responses. A model built on a 13 V-J signature distinguished ophthalmopathy from stable hyperthyroidism, reaching approximately 89% sensitivity and 81.08% specificity in cross-validation and 80%/75% in testing. During validation, the model predicted progression to ophthalmopathy a median of around 7 months ahead of onset, with roughly 65% sensitivity and less than 85% specificity. Sample size was not statistically predetermined, and investigators were not blinded to group allocation.

The TCR beta CDR3 regions were amplified from the RNA transcripts. A first-round RT-PCR of the TCR CDR3 used the HTBI primer set with the Qiagen OneStep RT-PCR kit. A second multiplex PCR round built the libraries, followed by size selection and purification. Paired-end sequencing of the libraries was performed with 100 bp reads on an Illumina HiSeq2000. The study's processing was this. SOAPnuke was used to process the raw data, removing reads that contained adapters or uncalled bases, had a mean Phred below 15, or lacked an exact match to the constant primer or identifier. COPE v1.2.5 was used to merge high-quality paired reads, and clonotypes were defined as unique nucleotide sequences. MiTCR v1.1 was used to align clonotypes to the IMGT TRBV, TRBD and TRBJ reference segments. The analysis included only V-J combinations with a frequency above 0.0001, which together covered approximately 99% of the repertoires. A TCS score was defined as the ratio between F50 (clonal expansion) and ExV (chaos), using BLOSUM62-based TCRdist between CDR3 peptides within each V-J. Welch's t-statistics and random forest reduced approximately 520 V-J features to 13, which were used in a naive Bayes classifier (R e1071). TCRdb cleaned the public reads at Q25 with fastp, built clones with MiXCR and kept in-frame beta chains. Rows are combined by CDR3 protein, so each entry shows the most common genes and DNA. The V and J calls and clone size come from TCRdb's table, not from the authors' own analysis. This sample comprises 600,000 to 850,000 distinct CDR3 sequences, 15% to 20% of them detected only once. Approximately 15% of the sample belongs to the ten largest clones.

The TCR comes from a woman in her forties or fifties with Graves' hyperthyroidism that later progressed to Graves' ophthalmopathy. Sequencing was carried out using blood. The V and J segments used are TRBV11-1 and TRBJ2-2; a weak D assignment points to TRBD2 (5 bases agree). The CDR3 loop reads CASSHATISGELFF. The nucleotide sequence reads as follows: TGTGCCAGCAGCCACGCGACTATCTCCGGGGAGCTGTTTTTT.